This TCR beta chain was observed in a study of shared clonotypes between healthy human individuals. General study findings and limits: Though the depth was large, rarefaction showed that sorted-subset sequencing was incomplete.

Concerning this clone itself: What it binds is not known.

In germline, CDR1 is LNHNV, CDR2 YYDKDF (reference sequence). CDR3 length: 16 residues. Unmatched junction bases numbered 5, after V lost 3 bases and J lost 5 bases. Division of CD4+ cells produced a CD45RA+ naive subset and a CD45RA-negative memory subset. Sequencing used immunoSEQ multiplex PCR; TCRdb keeps in-frame clones, though not all of them. The table records approximately 2.1 million clones, more than 80% of them present only once. The TCR was taken from a man younger than 30 in good health. Some clones in this sample may be carry-over from other donors' samples. Sequencing was performed on naive CD4+ T cells from PBMCs. Regarding subset: CD45RA+ positively selected. The J gene is TRBJ1-5, the V gene TRBV15, with 12 bases that match TRBD1. CDR3 in amino acids: CATSRGGTGGDQPQHF. The CDR3 DNA sequence: TGTGCCACCAGCAGGGGAGGGACAGGGGGCGATCAGCCCCAGCATTTT.